This TCR beta chain was retrieved from a study of shared clonotypes between healthy human individuals. Trimming stripped 6 bases from V and 2 bases from J, with 11 bases between. Germline V gene data show CDR1 as MNHNY and CDR2 as SVGAGI (reference sequence). This CDR3 has 14 residues. In the original analysis: From ImmunoSEQ came sequences covering only the junction and carrying no quality scores, so filtering differed. The protocol was immunoSEQ multiplex PCR, while the TCRdb copy is restricted to in-frame clones and leaves out a portion. V, J and clone size reflect that table, while D and trimming were determined from the DNA. The table shows around 2.5 million clones, with roughly 93% occurring only once. The donors, all of them Caucasian adults, lived in Nashville, Tennessee.

The sequencing sample was made of naive CD4+ T cells from PBMCs. Specified subset: CD45RA+ positively selected. The sequence derives from a man in his late teens or twenties in good health. Some clones in this sample may be carry-over from other donors' samples. The chain carries TRBV6-6 and TRBJ1-5; D gene ambiguous. CDR3 in amino acids: CASSGLPRNQPQHF. The CDR3 nucleotides read TGTGCCAGCAGCGGACTTCCCCGCAATCAGCCCCAGCATTTT.